The clone carrying this T cell receptor beta chain has only a few counts. The antigen is unknown. Alopecia areata patients gave lesional scalp punch biopsies and peripheral blood samples. This sample is drawn from a study of CD8+ T cells in alopecia areata. Study-level information: Among treated patients, oral tofacitinib was administered at 5 to 10 mg twice daily. Tofacitinib exposure lasted 6 to 18 months, followed by 6 months off drug. Study findings and constraints: Mouse data revealed clearer TCR sharing than patient data did, a gap possibly tied to HLA. Greater clonality was observed in lesional scalp samples, especially alopecia totalis/universalis, versus normal scalp.

As the sequencing template, cDNA was produced by extracting RNA and reverse transcribing it. Profiling relied on immunoSEQ multiplex PCR, and the TCRdb table lists in-frame clones only, not all of them. The sample yields 6,500 to 9,000 clones, roughly 55% seen once. Germline values: CDR1 SGHAT, CDR2 FQNNGV. The CDR3 length is 14 residues. V gave up 2 bases and J gave up 3 bases; unmatched junction bases: 2. The source of this sequence is a human donor with alopecia areata. V gene TRBV11-2 combines with J gene TRBJ2-7, with 9 bases identical to TRBD2. The sequencing used skin, collected at week 0. The CDR3 DNA reads TGTGCCAGCAGCTTATCTAGCGGGAACTACGAGCAGTACTTC. Translated: CASSLSSGNYEQYF.